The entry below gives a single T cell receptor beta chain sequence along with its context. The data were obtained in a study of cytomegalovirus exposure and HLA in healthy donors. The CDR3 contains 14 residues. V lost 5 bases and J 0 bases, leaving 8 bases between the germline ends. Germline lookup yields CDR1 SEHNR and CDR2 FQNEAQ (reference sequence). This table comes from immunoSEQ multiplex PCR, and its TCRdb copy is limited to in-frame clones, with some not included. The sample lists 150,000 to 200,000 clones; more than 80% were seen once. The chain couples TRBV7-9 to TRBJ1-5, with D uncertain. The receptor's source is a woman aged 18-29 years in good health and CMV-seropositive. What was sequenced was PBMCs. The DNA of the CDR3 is TGTGCCAGCAGCCCCACAGATAGCAATCAGCCCCAGCATTTT. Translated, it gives CASSPTDSNQPQHF.